The 30 T cell receptor beta chains listed next were all sequenced from one sample in a study of CXCR3-negative and CXCR3-positive naive CD8 T cells. Findings and limits, study-wide: Against CXCR3-negative naive cells, CXCR3-positive naive cells showed more hydrophobic TRB CDR3s.

All TRB cDNA libraries came from 5' RACE performed with UMI labels. TCRdb reprocessed the 5' RACE reads, with one entry per CDR3 protein and no DNA. Its table records 120,000 to 150,000 distinct CDR3 sequences. For these receptors, no antigen is known. Sample: naive CXCR3+ CD8+ T cells from blood. Indicated subset: CD45RO-CCR7+CD27+CD95- naive CD8+ T cells expressing CXCR3 (TNR3+). The receptor source for this set is a human donor in good health. Some clones in this sample may be carry-over from other donors' samples.

This rearrangement joins TRBV7-9 to TRBJ2-7. The CDR3 runs 12 residues. Germline CDR1 is SEHNR and CDR2 is FQNEAQ (reference sequence). CDR3 sequence reads: CASSLAGLEQYF. Together with reference TRBV7-9 and TRBJ2-7, the CDR3 gives the full variable domain: DTGVSQNPRHKITKRGQNVTFRCDPISEHNRLYWYRQTLGQGPEFLTYFQNEAQLEKSRLLSDRFSAERPKGSFSTLEIQRTEQGDSAMYLCASSLAGLEQYFGPGTRLTVT.

This sequence joins TRBV29-1 and TRBJ2-7; the TRBD2 assignment by TCRdb is unverifiable without DNA. There are 15 residues in the CDR3. Germline CDR1 is SQVTM and CDR2 is ANQGSEA. The CDR3: CSVFGLALSSYEQYF.

The chain employs TRBV20-1 and TRBJ2-1; TCRdb's D call, TRBD2, is unchecked because there is no DNA. Germline-derived CDR1 and CDR2 are DFQATT and SNEGSKA (reference sequence). CDR3 length: 14 residues. The CDR3 is CSPELAGGNNEQFF.

The chain employs TRBV20-1 and TRBJ2-5. The CDR3 contains 14 residues. CDR1 is DFQATT, CDR2 SNEGSKA, per germline (reference sequence). CDR3 region: CSADFLELGETQYF.

The CDR3 protein is CASSFYRGGRSDTQYF. This chain connects TRBV11-3 to TRBJ2-3; checking the TCRdb D call of TRBD2 is not possible without DNA. CDR3 length equals 16 residues. Per germline, CDR1 SGHNT and CDR2 YENEEA.

This rearrangement joins TRBV12-3 or TRBV12-4 to TRBJ2-1; TCRdb's D call, TRBD2, is unchecked because there is no DNA. The CDR3 contains 14 residues. This chain's CDR3 is CASRPGTSVNEQFF.

V gene TRBV20-1 combines with J gene TRBJ2-7; TCRdb's D call, TRBD1, is unchecked because there is no DNA. Germline CDR1 DFQATT, CDR2 SNEGSKA (reference sequence). The CDR3 covers 11 residues. CDR3 sequence: CSARQGHEQYF.

The V call is TRBV6-4, the J call TRBJ2-3. The germline V gene encodes CDR1 MRHNA and CDR2 SNTAGT. The CDR3 spans 14 residues. Here the CDR3 reads CASMAEFWADTQYF.

This rearrangement joins TRBV27 to TRBJ2-2; TCRdb returns TRBD2, unconfirmable since there is no DNA. The CDR3 spans 16 residues. CDR1 and CDR2 from the germline V gene are MNHEY and SMNVEV (reference sequence). The CDR3 spells CASSLLARGNTGELFF.

This chain links TRBV7-2 with TRBJ1-4; TCRdb indicates TRBD1, and absent DNA this call remains unverified. From germline, CDR1 is SGHTA and CDR2 FQGNSA. CDR3 length equals 15 residues. The CDR3 protein is CASSLVSRVAEKLFF. The full variable domain, in which reference TRBV7-2 and TRBJ1-4 provide the parts outside the CDR3, is GAGVSQSPSNKVTEKGKDVELRCDPISGHTALYWYRQSLGQGLEFLIYFQGNSAPDKSGLPSDRFSAERTGGSVSTLTIQRTQQEDSAVYLCASSLVSRVAEKLFFGSGTQLSVL.

The chain uses TRBV5-6 and TRBJ2-1. Germline V gives CDR1 SGHDT, CDR2 YYEEEE. The CDR3 has 13 residues. The CDR3 loop reads CASSSSYVNEQFF.

V is TRBV29-1 and J is TRBJ2-7; lacking DNA, the TRBD2 call made by TCRdb goes unchecked. The CDR3 extends over 16 amino acids. The germline V gene encodes CDR1 SQVTM and CDR2 ANQGSEA. The CDR3 region is CSVDGLAGGRGEEQYF.

The gene calls are TRBV7-9 and TRBJ2-2; TCRdb selects TRBD1, and the lack of DNA leaves this call unchecked. CDR3 length: 14 amino acids. Germline assignment: CDR1 SEHNR and CDR2 FQNEAQ (reference sequence). CDR3: CASPLFSNTGELFF.

CDR3: CARTGGAGTEAFF. This chain joins TRBV2 and TRBJ1-1; the D gene TCRdb calls, TRBD1, cannot be checked with no DNA. Per the germline V gene, CDR1 is SNHLY and CDR2 is FYNNEI. This CDR3 contains 13 residues.

The CDR3 region is CASSQGGLGVGQDQPQHF. V is TRBV4-1 and J is TRBJ1-5. Per germline, CDR1 MGHRA and CDR2 YSYEKL. This CDR3 spans 18 amino acids.

The chain recombines TRBV29-1 with TRBJ2-1. In germline, CDR1 is SQVTM, CDR2 ANQGSEA. CDR3 length: 14 amino acids. CDR3 sequence: CSVPSPSSYNEQFF.

The V gene is TRBV29-1, the J gene TRBJ2-2; TCRdb gives TRBD2 as the D gene, but with no DNA this cannot be confirmed. Germline CDR1 and CDR2: SQVTM and ANQGSEA. The CDR3 is 13 residues long. The CDR3 region is CSVELAGKGELFF.

CDR3 sequence reads: CASSSYRPQETQYF. V gene TRBV28 combines with J gene TRBJ2-5. Germline lookup yields CDR1 MDHEN and CDR2 SYDVKM. The CDR3 runs to 14 residues. Full variable domain (remainder filled in from reference TRBV28 and TRBJ2-5): DVKVTQSSRYLVKRTGEKVFLECVQDMDHENMFWYRQDPGLGLRLIYFSYDVKMKEKGDIPEGYSVSREKKERFSLILESASTNQTSMYLCASSSYRPQETQYFGPGTRLLVL.

CDR3: CSVVPQFDGYGYTF. The chain has TRBV29-1 and TRBJ1-2; TCRdb's D call, TRBD1, is unchecked because there is no DNA. Germline lookup yields CDR1 SQVTM and CDR2 ANQGSEA. The CDR3 runs 14 residues.

The chain joins TRBV7-9 to TRBJ2-7; TCRdb selects TRBD2, and the lack of DNA leaves this call unchecked. The CDR3 sequence is 16 residues long. Germline V gene data show CDR1 as SEHNR and CDR2 as FQNEAQ (reference sequence). The CDR3 here is CASSSISGGFPYEQYF.

The chain carries TRBV19 and TRBJ2-1; the TCRdb D gene call, TRBD2, has no DNA to confirm it. This CDR3 is 16 amino acids long. Germline lookup yields CDR1 LNHDA and CDR2 SQIVND (reference sequence). The CDR3 loop is CACRPGLAGIGNEQFF.

This chain links TRBV7-2 with TRBJ2-1; TCRdb's assignment of TRBD2 cannot be checked, as there is no DNA. Per germline, CDR1 SGHTA and CDR2 FQGNSA. This CDR3 comprises 18 residues. The CDR3: CASSLGLLWKRGYNEQFF.

This chain joins TRBV7-2 and TRBJ2-3; no DNA is available, so the TRBD1 call from TCRdb remains unchecked. Germline CDR1 and CDR2: SGHTA and FQGNSA. There are 14 residues in the CDR3. The CDR3 loop reads CASSHWTGADTQYF.

The chain links TRBV29-1 to TRBJ2-2. CDR3 size: 12 residues. Germline CDR1 reads SQVTM; CDR2 reads ANQGSEA. The CDR3 here is CSVENNTGELFF.

The chain uses TRBV7-9 and TRBJ2-7; as DNA is missing, the TRBD1 call by TCRdb cannot be tested. The CDR3 runs to 15 residues. CDR1 SEHNR and CDR2 FQNEAQ come from the germline V gene (reference sequence). The chain's CDR3 is CASSSRDGDTYEQYF.

The gene calls are TRBV5-4 and TRBJ2-2; lacking DNA, the TRBD1 call made by TCRdb goes unchecked. The CDR3 contains 17 residues. CDR1 SGHNT and CDR2 YYREEE come from the germline V gene (reference sequence). The CDR3 region is CASSLGAAGPLDGELFF.

V and J are TRBV4-1 and TRBJ2-1; TCRdb's D call of TRBD2 is untestable without DNA. The CDR3 extends over 16 amino acids. Germline lookup yields CDR1 MGHRA and CDR2 YSYEKL. CDR3 in amino acids: CASSQISGAFYNEQFF.

The chain uses TRBV29-1 and TRBJ1-1. Per the germline V gene, CDR1 is SQVTM and CDR2 is ANQGSEA. The CDR3 totals 14 residues. CDR3 in amino acids: CSVEDLVDGSEAFF.

This chain's CDR3 is CASSPRDLPPEAFF. V is TRBV21-1 and J is TRBJ1-1; TCRdb's D gene call, TRBD1, goes unchecked for lack of DNA. TRBV21-1 is a documented pseudogene. The CDR3 has 14 residues.

V gene TRBV3-1 combines with J gene TRBJ1-1. The CDR3 contains 16 residues. Germline V gene lookup returns CDR1 LGHDT and CDR2 YNNKEL (reference sequence). The CDR3 loop is CASSPRPLRWNTEAFF. The full variable domain, its missing parts supplied by reference TRBV3-1 and TRBJ1-1, is DTAVSQTPKYLVTQMGNDKSIKCEQNLGHDTMYWYKQDSKKFLKIMFSYNNKELIINETVPNRFSPKSPDKAHLNLHINSLELGDSAVYFCASSPRPLRWNTEAFFGQGTRLTVV.